The sequence of this T cell receptor (beta chain) was determined in a study of cytomegalovirus exposure and HLA in healthy donors. About the study: HLA-typed donors were the source of around 80 million unique TCRs, which an early data release held. Overall study findings and caveats: Most TCR sequences showed up rarely, but some public TCRs showed up in many donors. The study recorded around 160 TCR beta chains that were cytomegalovirus-associated.

In the PCR, 60 Vbeta and 13 Jbeta primers were used. TCRdb's table, derived via immunoSEQ multiplex PCR, lists solely in-frame clones and lacks some. The data hold some 160,000 clones, with around 81% observed a single time. The CDR3 length is 14 residues. V shed 2 bases and J 4 bases; nucleotides not matched to a gene: 1. Per the germline V gene, CDR1 is SGHDN and CDR2 is FVKESK. Details on this clone: The antigen remains undetermined.

Likely unrecorded immune exposures existed in these nominally healthy donors. The TCR comes from a man aged 35 to 55 in good health and CMV-seronegative. The chain joins TRBV14 to TRBJ2-7, with 11 nucleotides matching TRBD2. The sample taken for sequencing was PBMCs. The CDR3 spells CASSQLAGGYEQYF. The CDR3 DNA follows: TGTGCCAGCAGCCAACTAGCGGGGGGTTACGAGCAGTACTTC. The full variable domain, its missing parts supplied by reference TRBV14 and TRBJ2-7, is EAGVTQFPSHSVIEKGQTVTLRCDPISGHDNLYWYRRVMGKEIKFLLHFVKESKQDESGMPNNRFLAERTGGTYSTLKVQPAELEDSGVYFCASSQLAGGYEQYFGPGTRLTVT.